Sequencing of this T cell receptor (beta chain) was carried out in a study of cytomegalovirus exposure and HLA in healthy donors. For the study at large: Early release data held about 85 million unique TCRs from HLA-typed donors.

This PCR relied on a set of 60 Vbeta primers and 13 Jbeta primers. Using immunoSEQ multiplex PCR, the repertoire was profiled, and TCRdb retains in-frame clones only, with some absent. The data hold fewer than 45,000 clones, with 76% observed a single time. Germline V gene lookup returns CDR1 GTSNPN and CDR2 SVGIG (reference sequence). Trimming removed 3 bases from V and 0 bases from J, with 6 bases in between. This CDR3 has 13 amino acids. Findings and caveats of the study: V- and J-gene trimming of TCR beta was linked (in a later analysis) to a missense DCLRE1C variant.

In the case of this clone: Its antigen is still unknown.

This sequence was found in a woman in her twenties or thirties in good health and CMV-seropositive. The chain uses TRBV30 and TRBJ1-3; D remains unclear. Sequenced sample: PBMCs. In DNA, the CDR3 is TGTGCCTGGAGCGAGTACTCTGGAAACACCATATATTTT. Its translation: CAWSEYSGNTIYF. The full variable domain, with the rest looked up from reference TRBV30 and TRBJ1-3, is SQTIHQWPATLVQPVGSPLSLECTVEGTSNPNLYWYRQAAGRGLQLLFYSVGIGQISSEVPQNLSASRPQDRQFILSSKKLLLSDSGFYLCAWSEYSGNTIYFGEGSWLTVV.